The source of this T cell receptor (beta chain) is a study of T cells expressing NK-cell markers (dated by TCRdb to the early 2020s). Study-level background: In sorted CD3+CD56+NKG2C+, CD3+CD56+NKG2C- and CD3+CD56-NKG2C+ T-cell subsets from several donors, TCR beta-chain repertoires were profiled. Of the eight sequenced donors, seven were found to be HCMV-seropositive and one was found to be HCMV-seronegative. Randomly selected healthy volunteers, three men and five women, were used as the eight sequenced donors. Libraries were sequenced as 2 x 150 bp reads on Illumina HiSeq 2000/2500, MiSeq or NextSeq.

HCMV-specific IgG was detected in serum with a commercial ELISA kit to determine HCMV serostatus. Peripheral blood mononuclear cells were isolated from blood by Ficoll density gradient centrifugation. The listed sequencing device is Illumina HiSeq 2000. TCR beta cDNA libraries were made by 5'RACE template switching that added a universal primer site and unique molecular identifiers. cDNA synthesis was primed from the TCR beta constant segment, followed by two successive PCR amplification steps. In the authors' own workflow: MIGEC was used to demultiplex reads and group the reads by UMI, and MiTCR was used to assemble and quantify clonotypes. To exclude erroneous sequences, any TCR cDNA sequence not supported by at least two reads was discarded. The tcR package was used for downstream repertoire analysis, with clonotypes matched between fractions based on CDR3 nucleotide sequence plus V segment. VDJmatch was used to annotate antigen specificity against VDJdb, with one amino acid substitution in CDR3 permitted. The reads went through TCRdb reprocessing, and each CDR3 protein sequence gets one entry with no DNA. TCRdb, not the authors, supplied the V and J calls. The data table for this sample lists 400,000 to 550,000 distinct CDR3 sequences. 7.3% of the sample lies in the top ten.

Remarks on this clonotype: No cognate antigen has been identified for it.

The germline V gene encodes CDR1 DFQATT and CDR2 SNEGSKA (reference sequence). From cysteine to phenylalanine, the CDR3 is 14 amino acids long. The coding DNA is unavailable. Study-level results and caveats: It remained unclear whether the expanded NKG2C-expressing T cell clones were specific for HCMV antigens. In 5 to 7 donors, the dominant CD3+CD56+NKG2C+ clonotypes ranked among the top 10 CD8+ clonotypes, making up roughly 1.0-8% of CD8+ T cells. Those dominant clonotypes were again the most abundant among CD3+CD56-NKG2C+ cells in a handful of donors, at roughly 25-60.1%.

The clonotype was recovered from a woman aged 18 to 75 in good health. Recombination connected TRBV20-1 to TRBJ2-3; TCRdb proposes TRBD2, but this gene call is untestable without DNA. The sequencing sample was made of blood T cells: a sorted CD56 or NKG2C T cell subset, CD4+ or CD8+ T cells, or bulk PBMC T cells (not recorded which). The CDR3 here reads CSAKGTSSTDTQYF.